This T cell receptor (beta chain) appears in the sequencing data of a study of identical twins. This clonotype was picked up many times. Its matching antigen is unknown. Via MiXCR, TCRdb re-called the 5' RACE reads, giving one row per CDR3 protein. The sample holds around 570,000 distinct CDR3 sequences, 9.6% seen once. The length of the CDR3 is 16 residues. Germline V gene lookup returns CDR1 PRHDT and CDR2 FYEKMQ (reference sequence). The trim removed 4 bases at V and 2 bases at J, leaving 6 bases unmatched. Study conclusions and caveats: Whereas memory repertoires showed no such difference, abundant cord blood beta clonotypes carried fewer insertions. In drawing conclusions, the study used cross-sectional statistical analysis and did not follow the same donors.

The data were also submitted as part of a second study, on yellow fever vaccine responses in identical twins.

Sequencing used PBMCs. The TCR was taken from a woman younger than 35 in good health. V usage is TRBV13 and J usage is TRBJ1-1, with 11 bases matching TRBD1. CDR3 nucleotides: TGTGCCAGCAGCTCCCCGGGACAGGGGGGTAACACTGAAGCTTTCTTT. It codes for CASSSPGQGGNTEAFF.